Below, 25 T cell receptor beta chains from the same sample are listed, as sequenced in a study of blood T cell repertoires in COVID-19. The repertoire was sequenced with immunoSEQ multiplex PCR; TCRdb's copy has only in-frame clones and lacks some. In the table there are 150,000 to 200,000 clones, about 87% of which are singletons. Sample: peripheral blood. These receptors were obtained from a man aged 60 to 75 with acute or convalescent COVID-19.

This chain links TRBV3-1 (or the pseudogene TRBV3-2) with TRBJ1-2; D is possibly TRBD1 (5 bases). Germline V gene data show CDR1 as LGHDT and CDR2 as YNNKEL (reference sequence). The CDR3 is 13 amino acids. The V end was cut by 4 bases, the J end by 3 bases, with 9 bases between. Here the CDR3 DNA reads TGTGCCAGCAGCCTGGGACTCTACTATGGCTACACCTTC. Translated: CASSLGLYYGYTF.

V is TRBV19 and J is TRBJ1-5; 8 bases agree with TRBD1. This CDR3 has 18 residues. The germline gives CDR1 LNHDA, CDR2 SQIVND (reference sequence). After removal of 3 bases from V and 6 bases from J, the junction contained 16 bases not matched to a gene. The CDR3: CASSIRGQGAQGGQPQHF. The CDR3 coding sequence is TGTGCCAGTAGTATTAGGGGGCAGGGGGCGCAGGGAGGTCAGCCCCAGCATTTT.

The chain combines TRBV4-1 with TRBJ1-6; no definite D call. The V gene's germline CDR1 is MGHRA and CDR2 YSYEKL. This CDR3 is 16 amino acids long. V lost 1 base and J lost 5, with 12 bases in between. CDR3 bases: TGCGCCAGCAGCCAAGGCCTGCGGCCGGATAATTCACCCCTCCACTTT. It encodes CASSQGLRPDNSPLHF.

A single count supports this clone. The chain carries TRBV5-8 and TRBJ1-5, with 8 bases identical to TRBD1. The CDR3 has 19 residues. V dropped 1 base and J dropped 6; count of bases not matched to a gene: 18. The germline gives CDR1 SGHTS, CDR2 YDEGEE. For the CDR3, the DNA is TGTGCCAGCAGCTTGTTCTACGGGCAGGGGGCAAGTAGTGCTCAGCCCCAGCATTTT. Translated: CASSLFYGQGASSAQPQHF.

The chain carries TRBV11-2 and TRBJ2-1, with 9 bases identical to TRBD1. From germline, CDR1 is SGHAT and CDR2 FQNNGV. This CDR3 has 15 residues. Germline trimming cut 5 bases from V and 1 base from J; bases unmatched to any gene: 3. The CDR3 protein is CASSPGQGSYNEQFF. The CDR3 nucleotides are TGTGCCAGCAGCCCGGGACAGGGTTCCTACAATGAGCAGTTCTTC.

V usage is TRBV7-6 and J usage is TRBJ2-3; possibly TRBD2 for D (7 bases). Germline V lookup: CDR1 SGHVS, CDR2 FNYEAQ. Deletions cut 5 bases from V and 4 bases from J, with 13 bases between. CDR3 length: 14 amino acids. The CDR3 DNA is TGTGCCAGCAGCCTCCTCGGGGGGCCAGATACGCAGTATTTT. This sequence encodes CASSLLGGPDTQYF.

CDR3 in DNA: TGTGCCAGCAGCCGCGTCTACGAGCAGTACTTC. Translated: CASSRVYEQYF. This chain uses TRBV3-1 (or the pseudogene TRBV3-2) with TRBJ2-7; D remains ambiguous. V was trimmed by 4 bases and J by 3 bases, leaving 4 bases between them. Germline CDR1 and CDR2: LGHDT and YNNKEL (reference sequence). The CDR3 consists of 11 residues.

V gene TRBV24-1 combines with J gene TRBJ2-3, with 10 bases lining up with TRBD2. This CDR3 is built from 16 residues. Germline V CDR1 and CDR2: KGHDR, SFDVKD. V was pared by 2 bases and J by 1 base, with 2 bases of the junction left unmatched. The CDR3 bases are TGTGCCACCAGTGATTACCTAGCGGGGGGCACAGATACGCAGTATTTT. Its translation: CATSDYLAGGTDTQYF.

The chain carries TRBV9 and TRBJ2-3; no definite D call. V was cut by 4 bases and J by 0 bases, with 12 bases left in between. In germline, CDR1 is SGDLS, CDR2 YYNGEE. The CDR3 loop spans 15 amino acids. DNA for the CDR3: TGTGCCAGCAGCCCCGGCGGCCATAGCACAGATACGCAGTATTTT. The encoded protein is CASSPGGHSTDTQYF.

The J gene is TRBJ1-4, the V gene TRBV9; TRBD1 is a possible D gene (5 bases). The V end lost 4 bases, the J end lost 8 bases, and 21 bases lay between the germline ends. The CDR3 has 16 residues. Germline values: CDR1 SGDLS, CDR2 YYNGEE. The CDR3 bases are TGTGCCAGCAGCCCTGGAAAGTATGGGGCCGAGGAAAAACTGTTTTTT. Amino acid sequence: CASSPGKYGAEEKLFF.

The CDR3 region has the DNA TGTGCCTGGAGCCCCGGGACAGGAGAGAACACTGAAGCTTTCTTT. Protein sequence: CAWSPGTGENTEAFF. V usage is TRBV30 and J usage is TRBJ1-1; 8 positions agree with TRBD1. V gave up 3 bases and J gave up 1 base; unmatched junction bases: 7. The CDR3 spans 15 residues. The germline CDR1 and CDR2 sequences are GTSNPN and SVGIG (reference sequence).

The chain couples TRBV7-3 to TRBJ2-5; D possibly corresponds to TRBD2 (6 bases). Germline values: CDR1 SGHTA, CDR2 FQGTGA. The CDR3 loop spans 13 amino acids. The germline V and J ends were trimmed by 5 bases and 5 bases, with 12 bases remaining between them. The CDR3 DNA follows: TGTGCCAGCAGCCCCCGGAGGGAGGAGACCCAGTACTTC. This gives the protein CASSPRREETQYF. The full variable domain, with the rest looked up from reference TRBV7-3 and TRBJ2-5, is GAGVSQTPSNKVTEKGKYVELRCDPISGHTALYWYRQSLGQGPEFLIYFQGTGAADDSGLPNDRFFAVRPEGSVSTLKIQRTERGDSAVYLCASSPRREETQYFGPGTRLLVL.

The chain employs TRBV2 and TRBJ2-3; TRBD2 matches 14 bases. V trimming: 4 bases; J trimming: 3 bases; junction bases outside the gene matches: 0. Germline V lookup: CDR1 SNHLY, CDR2 FYNNEI. This CDR3 spans 15 amino acids. CDR3 region: CASSGTSGGTDTQYF. DNA for the CDR3: TGTGCCAGCAGTGGGACTAGCGGGGGGACAGATACGCAGTATTTT.

The chain combines TRBV5-1 with TRBJ1-4, with TRBD1 matching 8 bases. The CDR3 runs to 15 residues. Germline V CDR1 and CDR2: SGHRS, YFSETQ. The V segment lost 2 bases and the J segment 4 bases; nucleotides outside the gene matches: 4. As DNA, the CDR3 is TGCGCCAGCAGCTTTGGGGACAGGAATAATGAAAAACTGTTTTTT. This sequence encodes CASSFGDRNNEKLFF.

The chain combines TRBV5-1 with TRBJ2-5, with D perhaps matching TRBD1 (5 bases). Trimming removed 2 bases at V and 3 bases at J, with 8 bases between. The CDR3 has 13 residues. Germline values: CDR1 SGHRS, CDR2 YFSETQ. As DNA, the CDR3 is TGCGCCAGCAGCTTTAACAGGAAAGAGACCCAGTACTTC. Amino acids: CASSFNRKETQYF.

The chain is built from TRBV27 and TRBJ2-7; 14 bases line up with TRBD2. With 4 bases clipped from V and 2 bases from J, the junction kept 4 bases outside the gene matches. The germline gives CDR1 MNHEY, CDR2 SMNVEV (reference sequence). The CDR3 contains 16 residues. The CDR3 DNA follows: TGTGCCAGCAGTTCTAGGACTAGCGGGAGGCCCTACGAGCAGTACTTC. It yields the protein CASSSRTSGRPYEQYF.

The chain combines TRBV6-5 with TRBJ1-4; D might be TRBD1 (5 bases). Between the trimmed V and J ends, which lost 4 bases and 7 bases, there was a span of 16 bases. Germline CDR1 MNHEY, CDR2 SVGAGI. CDR3 length: 15 amino acids. The CDR3 DNA reads TGTGCCAGCAGTTTTAAGCAGGGACTGGGTGAAAAACTGTTTTTT. Translated: CASSFKQGLGEKLFF.

The V and J genes are TRBV6-1 and TRBJ1-5; D not resolved. Germline V gene sequence: CDR1 MNHNS, CDR2 SASEGT. This CDR3 has 15 amino acids. With 3 bases removed from V and 0 bases from J, the gap between germline ends came to 9 bases. CDR3: CASSDREPSNQPQHF. CDR3 nucleotide sequence: TGTGCCAGCAGTGATCGAGAACCTAGCAATCAGCCCCAGCATTTT.

The chain employs TRBV6-1 and TRBJ2-1, with 10 bases fitting TRBD1. The V gene's germline CDR1 is MNHNS and CDR2 SASEGT. The CDR3 is made up of 17 amino acids. V lost 2 bases and J lost 8; bases outside the gene matches: 12. CDR3 residues: CASSERGGGDRGHEQFF. CDR3 coding DNA: TGTGCCAGCAGTGAAAGGGGTGGAGGGGACAGGGGCCATGAGCAGTTCTTC.

This clone was counted a single time. The chain links TRBV19 to TRBJ2-3; D might be TRBD2 (5 bases). V lost 1 base and J 0 bases, leaving 17 bases between the germline ends. Germline CDR1 is LNHDA and CDR2 is SQIVND (reference sequence). The CDR3 is made up of 18 amino acids. CDR3 DNA sequence: TGTGCCAGTAGTATAGGAAGCCTAGCCGGGATTAGCACAGATACGCAGTATTTT. Protein: CASSIGSLAGISTDTQYF.

The chain recombines TRBV5-6 with TRBJ2-3; 8 bases are shared with TRBD2. The trim removed 5 bases at V and 2 bases at J, leaving 7 bases unmatched. Per germline, CDR1 SGHDT and CDR2 YYEEEE. The CDR3 covers 15 residues. CDR3 amino acids: CASRGVGRATDTQYF. CDR3 sequence (DNA): TGTGCCAGCAGAGGGGTCGGGAGGGCCACAGATACGCAGTATTTT.

This clone came up once. The chain is built from TRBV6-1 and TRBJ1-2, with a possible D match to TRBD1 (5 bases). Germline assignment: CDR1 MNHNS and CDR2 SASEGT. The V and J ends lost 2 bases and 6 bases respectively, with 7 bases between them. This CDR3 has 12 residues. CDR3 protein: CASSERQNGYTF. CDR3 bases: TGTGCCAGCAGTGAAAGACAGAATGGCTACACCTTC.

The chain combines TRBV3-1 (or the pseudogene TRBV3-2) with TRBJ1-6; 10 positions match TRBD1. Germline values: CDR1 LGHDT, CDR2 YNNKEL (reference sequence). The V and J ends lost 4 bases and 10 bases, in that order; junction bases with no gene match: 10. The CDR3 totals 16 residues. CDR3 amino acids: CASSPKIGTGDSPLHF. For the CDR3, the DNA is TGTGCCAGCAGCCCCAAGATAGGGACAGGGGACTCACCCCTCCACTTT.

The CDR3 DNA reads TGTGCCAGCAGCCTAAACGGGAGGCCAGGCAATGAGCAGTTCTTC. Amino acids: CASSLNGRPGNEQFF. The chain recombines TRBV7-3 with TRBJ2-1, with 7 bases matching TRBD2. CDR3 length: 15 residues. The V gene's germline CDR1 is SGHTA and CDR2 FQGTGA. The V and J ends lost 5 bases and 6 bases, in that order; junction bases with no gene match: 10.

This clone appeared a single time. The rearrangement joins TRBV5-1 to TRBJ1-1; 8 positions match TRBD1. The junction had 8 bases not matched to a gene; V was cut back by 3 bases and J by 1 base. CDR1 is SGHRS, CDR2 YFSETQ, per germline. This CDR3 is 16 amino acids long. DNA for the CDR3: TGCGCCAGCAGCTCTCGACAGGGGTCGAGGAACACTGAAGCTTTCTTT. It specifies CASSSRQGSRNTEAFF.